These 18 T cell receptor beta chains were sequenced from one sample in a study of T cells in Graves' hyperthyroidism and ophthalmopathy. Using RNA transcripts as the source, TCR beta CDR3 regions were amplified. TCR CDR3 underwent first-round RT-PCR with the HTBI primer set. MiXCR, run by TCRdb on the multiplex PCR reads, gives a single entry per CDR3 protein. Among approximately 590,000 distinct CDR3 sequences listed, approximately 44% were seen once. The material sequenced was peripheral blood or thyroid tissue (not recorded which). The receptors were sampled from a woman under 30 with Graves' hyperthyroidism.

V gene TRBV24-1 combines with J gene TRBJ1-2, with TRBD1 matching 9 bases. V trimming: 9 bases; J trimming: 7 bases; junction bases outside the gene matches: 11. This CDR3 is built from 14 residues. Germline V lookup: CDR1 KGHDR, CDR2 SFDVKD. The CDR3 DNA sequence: TGTGCCACCCCTCCTAGGACAGGGGTCCCTGGCTACACCTTC. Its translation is CATPPRTGVPGYTF.

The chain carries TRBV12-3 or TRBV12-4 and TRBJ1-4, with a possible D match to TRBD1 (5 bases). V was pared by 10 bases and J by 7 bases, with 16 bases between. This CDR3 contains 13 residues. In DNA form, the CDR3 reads TGTGCCACCACCGGTTCGGGGGGTGAAAAACTGTTTTTT. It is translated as CATTGSGGEKLFF.

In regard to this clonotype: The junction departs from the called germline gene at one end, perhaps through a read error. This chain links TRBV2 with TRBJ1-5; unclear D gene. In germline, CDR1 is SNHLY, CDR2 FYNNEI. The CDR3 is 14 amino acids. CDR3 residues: CASREVYSNQPQHF. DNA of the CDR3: TGTGCCAGCAGAGAAGTATATAGCAATCAGCCCCAGCATTTT. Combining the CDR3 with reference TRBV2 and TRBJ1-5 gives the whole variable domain EPEVTQTPSHQVTQMGQEVILRCVPISNHLYFYWYRQILGQKVEFLVSFYNNEISEKSEIFDDQFSVERPDGSNFTLKIRSTKLEDSAMYFCASREVYSNQPQHFGDGTRLSIL.

DNA for the CDR3: TGTGCCAGCAGTGAAATCCGGGACGAGCAGTACTTC. As protein: CASSEIRDEQYF. The chain employs TRBV6-5 and TRBJ2-7; D uncertain. V lost 5 bases to trimming and J lost 5 bases, with 10 bases between them. The V gene's germline CDR1 is MNHEY and CDR2 SVGAGI. The CDR3 covers 12 residues.

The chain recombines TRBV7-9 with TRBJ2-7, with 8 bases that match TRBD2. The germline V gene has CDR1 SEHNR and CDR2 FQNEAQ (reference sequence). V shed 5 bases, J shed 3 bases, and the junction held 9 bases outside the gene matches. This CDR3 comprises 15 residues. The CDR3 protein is CASSHPTSEHYEQYF. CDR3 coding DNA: TGTGCCAGCAGCCACCCGACTAGCGAGCACTACGAGCAGTACTTC.

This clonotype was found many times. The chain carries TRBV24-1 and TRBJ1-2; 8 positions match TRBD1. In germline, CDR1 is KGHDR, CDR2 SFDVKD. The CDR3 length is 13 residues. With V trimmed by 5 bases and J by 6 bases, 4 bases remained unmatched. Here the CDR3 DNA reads TGTGCCACCAGTGGGGCAGGGGGCGATGGCTACACCTTC. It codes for CATSGAGGDGYTF.

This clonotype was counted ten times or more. The CDR3 nucleotides are TGTGCCAGCTTGGCTAGCGGGAACCAAGAGACCCAGTACTTC. Its translation: CASLASGNQETQYF. J is TRBJ2-5 and V is TRBV2; 9 nucleotides align to TRBD2. CDR1 SNHLY and CDR2 FYNNEI come from the germline V gene. The CDR3 loop spans 14 amino acids. The V gene end was trimmed by 8 bases and the J gene end by 0 bases; junction bases not matched to a gene: 4.

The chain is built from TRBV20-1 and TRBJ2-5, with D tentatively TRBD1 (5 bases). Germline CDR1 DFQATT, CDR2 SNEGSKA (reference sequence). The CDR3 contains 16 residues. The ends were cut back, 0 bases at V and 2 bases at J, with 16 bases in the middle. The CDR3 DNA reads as TGCAGTGCTAGAGACGTCCAGGGCAGGGCACAAGAGACCCAGTACTTC. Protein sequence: CSARDVQGRAQETQYF.

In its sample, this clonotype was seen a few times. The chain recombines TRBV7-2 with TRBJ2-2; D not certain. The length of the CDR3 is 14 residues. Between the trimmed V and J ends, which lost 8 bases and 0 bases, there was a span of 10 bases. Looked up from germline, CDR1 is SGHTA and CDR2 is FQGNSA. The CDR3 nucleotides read TGTGCCAGCTCCGCCAGCCCGAACACCGGGGAGCTGTTTTTT. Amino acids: CASSASPNTGELFF.

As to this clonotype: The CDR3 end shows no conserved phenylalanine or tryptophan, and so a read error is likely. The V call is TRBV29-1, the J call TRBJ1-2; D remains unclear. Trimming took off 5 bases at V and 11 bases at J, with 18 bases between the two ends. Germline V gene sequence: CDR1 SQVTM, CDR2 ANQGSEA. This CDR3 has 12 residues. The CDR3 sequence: CSVWSGKETYTL. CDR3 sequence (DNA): TGCAGCGTTTGGAGTGGGAAGGAGACGTACACCCTC.

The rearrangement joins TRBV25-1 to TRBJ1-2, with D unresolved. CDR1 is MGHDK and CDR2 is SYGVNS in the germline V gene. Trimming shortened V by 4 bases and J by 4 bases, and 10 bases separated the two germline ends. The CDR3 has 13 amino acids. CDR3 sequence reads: CASSGASGYGYTF. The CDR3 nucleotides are TGTGCCAGCAGTGGCGCCTCTGGCTATGGCTACACCTTC.

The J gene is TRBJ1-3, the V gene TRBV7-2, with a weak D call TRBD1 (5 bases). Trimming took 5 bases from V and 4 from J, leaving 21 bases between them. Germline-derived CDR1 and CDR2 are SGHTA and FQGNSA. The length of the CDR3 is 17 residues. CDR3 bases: TGTGCCAGCAGCGAAGATCAGGGAACTAGAGGGGGAAACACCATATATTTT. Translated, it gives CASSEDQGTRGGNTIYF. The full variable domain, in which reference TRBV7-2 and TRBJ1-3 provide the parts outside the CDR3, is GAGVSQSPSNKVTEKGKDVELRCDPISGHTALYWYRQSLGQGLEFLIYFQGNSAPDKSGLPSDRFSAERTGGSVSTLTIQRTQQEDSAVYLCASSEDQGTRGGNTIYFGEGSWLTVV.

CDR3 sequence (DNA): TGTGCCAGCAGCCAGCCCCTAGCGGGAGTCTACGAGCAGTACTTC. Encoded protein: CASSQPLAGVYEQYF. The genes are TRBV4-2 and TRBJ2-7, with 10 positions matching TRBD2. CDR3 length: 15 amino acids. Unmatched junction bases numbered 5, after V lost 3 bases and J lost 3 bases. The V gene's germline CDR1 is LGHNA and CDR2 YNFKEQ.

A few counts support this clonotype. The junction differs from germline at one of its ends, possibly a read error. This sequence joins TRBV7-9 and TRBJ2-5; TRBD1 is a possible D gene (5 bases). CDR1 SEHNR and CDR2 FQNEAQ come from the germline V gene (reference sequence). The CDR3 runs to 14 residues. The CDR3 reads CASSQGAGRETQYF. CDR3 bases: TGCGCCAGCAGCCAAGGGGCAGGGCGAGAGACCCAGTACTTC.

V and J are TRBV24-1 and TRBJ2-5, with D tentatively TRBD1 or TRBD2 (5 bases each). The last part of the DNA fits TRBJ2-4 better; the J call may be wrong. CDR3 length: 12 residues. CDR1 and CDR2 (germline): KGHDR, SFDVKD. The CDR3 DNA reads TGTGCCACCAGTGATGGGGGAAACATTCAGTACTTC. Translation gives CATSDGGNIQYF.

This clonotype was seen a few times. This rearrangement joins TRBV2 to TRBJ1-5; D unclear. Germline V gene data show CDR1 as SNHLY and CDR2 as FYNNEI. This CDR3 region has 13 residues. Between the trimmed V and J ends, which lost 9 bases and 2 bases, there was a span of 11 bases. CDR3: CASTQEGNQPQHF. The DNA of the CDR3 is TGTGCCAGTACGCAGGAGGGCAATCAGCCCCAGCATTTT.

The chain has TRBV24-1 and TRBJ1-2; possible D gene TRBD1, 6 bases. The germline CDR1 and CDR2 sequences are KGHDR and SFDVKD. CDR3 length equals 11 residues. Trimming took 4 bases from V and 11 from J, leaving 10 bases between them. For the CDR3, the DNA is TGTGCCACCAGTGACACTACAGGGTACACCTTC. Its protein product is CATSDTTGYTF.

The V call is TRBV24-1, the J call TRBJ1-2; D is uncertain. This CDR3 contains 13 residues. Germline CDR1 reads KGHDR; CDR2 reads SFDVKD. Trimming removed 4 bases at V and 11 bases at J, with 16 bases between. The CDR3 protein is CATSDTTDQPYTF. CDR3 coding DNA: TGTGCCACCAGTGACACAACAGATCAGCCATACACCTTC.